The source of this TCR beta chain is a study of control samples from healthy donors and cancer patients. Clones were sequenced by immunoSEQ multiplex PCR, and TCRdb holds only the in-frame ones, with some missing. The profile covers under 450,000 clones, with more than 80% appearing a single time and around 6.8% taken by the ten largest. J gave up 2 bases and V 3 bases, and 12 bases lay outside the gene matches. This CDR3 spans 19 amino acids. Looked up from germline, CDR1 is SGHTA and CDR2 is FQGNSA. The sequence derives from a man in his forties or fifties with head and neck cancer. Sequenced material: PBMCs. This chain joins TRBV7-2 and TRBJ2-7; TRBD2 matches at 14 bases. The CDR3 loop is CASSFSPPGLAGETYEQYF. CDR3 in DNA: TGTGCCAGCAGCTTTAGCCCCCCGGGACTAGCGGGGGAAACCTACGAGCAGTACTTC.